Each of the 21 T cell receptor beta chains below was sequenced from the same sample in a study of CD8 T cells in Susac syndrome. The authors reverse transcribed roughly 0.5 to 1 ug RNA with random hexamers. A single record per CDR3 protein comes from TCRdb applying MiXCR to the immunoSEQ multiplex PCR reads. There are 250,000 to 300,000 distinct CDR3 sequences in the sample; 70% to 90% occur only once, and 0.21% lies in the top ten. Material for sequencing was CD8+ T cells from PBMCs. The receptors originated from a human donor with multiple sclerosis.

V usage is TRBV19 and J usage is TRBJ2-1; TRBD2 agrees at 7 bases. This CDR3 is built from 15 residues. Unmatched junction bases numbered 4, after V lost 2 bases and J lost 3 bases. Looked up from germline, CDR1 is LNHDA and CDR2 is SQIVND (reference sequence). Here the CDR3 DNA reads TGTGCCAGTAGTATATCGGCGGGAGTCTACAATGAGCAGTTCTTC. This translates into CASSISAGVYNEQFF. The full variable domain, with the rest looked up from reference TRBV19 and TRBJ2-1, is DGGITQSPKYLFRKEGQNVTLSCEQNLNHDAMYWYRQDPGQGLRLIYYSQIVNDFQKGDIAEGYSVSREKKESFPLTVTSAQKNPTAFYLCASSISAGVYNEQFFGPGTRLTVL.

The rearrangement joins TRBV6-5 to TRBJ2-7; 11 positions match TRBD2. The J segment lost 3 bases and the V segment lost 2 bases, leaving 12 bases of the junction unmatched. The CDR3 spans 18 residues. Germline loops: CDR1 MNHEY, CDR2 SVGAGI. In nucleotides, the CDR3 is TGTGCCAGCAGTTACAACTTGCGGGGACTAGCGGAAATCTACGAGCAGTACTTC. It translates to CASSYNLRGLAEIYEQYF.

The chain links TRBV28 to TRBJ2-7; TRBD2 matches at 10 bases. J lost 6 bases, V lost 5 bases, and 7 bases had no gene match. Germline CDR1 is MDHEN and CDR2 is SYDVKM. This CDR3 has 14 residues. CDR3 amino acids: CASSQTGTSVEQYF. As DNA, the CDR3 is TGTGCCAGCAGTCAGACCGGGACTAGCGTCGAGCAGTACTTC.

The chain couples TRBV30 to TRBJ2-7, with D possibly matching TRBD2 (6 bases). This CDR3 region has 12 residues. Germline CDR1 is GTSNPN and CDR2 is SVGIG (reference sequence). The V end was cut by 5 bases, the J end by 7 bases, with 15 bases between. This chain's CDR3 is CAWLRDAGEQYF. In DNA form, the CDR3 reads TGTGCCTGGCTCAGGGATGCGGGGGAGCAGTACTTC.

J is TRBJ2-3 and V is TRBV9, with 12 bases that match TRBD2. The CDR3 runs to 16 residues. The V gene's germline CDR1 is SGDLS and CDR2 YYNGEE. V shed 4 bases and J 1 base; nucleotides not matched to a gene: 4. The CDR3 DNA follows: TGTGCCAGCAGCTTGAGACTAGCGGGAGGCACAGATACGCAGTATTTT. Its protein is CASSLRLAGGTDTQYF.

The V gene is TRBV6-4, the J gene TRBJ2-1; D gene uncertain. The germline gives CDR1 MRHNA, CDR2 SNTAGT. Trimming cost V 10 bases and J 0 bases, with 10 bases left between them. The CDR3 length is 13 residues. The CDR3 region is CAKPTNSYNEQFF. The CDR3 DNA is TGTGCCAAGCCTACTAACTCCTACAATGAGCAGTTCTTC.

The chain carries TRBV7-6 and TRBJ1-3; TRBD1 agrees at 11 bases. From germline, CDR1 is SGHVS and CDR2 FNYEAQ. The CDR3 consists of 14 residues. Germline trimming cut 9 bases from V and 4 bases from J; bases unmatched to any gene: 5. The CDR3 DNA reads TGTGCCAGTGTGGACAGGGGGCGAGGAAACACCATATATTTT. Translating gives CASVDRGRGNTIYF. The full variable domain, in which reference TRBV7-6 and TRBJ1-3 provide the parts outside the CDR3, is GAGVSQSPRYKVTKRGQDVALRCDPISGHVSLYWYRQALGQGPEFLTYFNYEAQQDKSGLPNDRFSAERPEGSISTLTIQRTEQRDSAMYRCASVDRGRGNTIYFGEGSWLTVV.

J is TRBJ2-1 and V is TRBV29-1; D call uncertain. The V gene lost 2 bases and the J gene lost 5 bases, with 10 bases spanning the gap. The germline CDR1 and CDR2 sequences are SQVTM and ANQGSEA. This CDR3 has 13 amino acids. This chain's CDR3 is CSVEFHGDNEQFF. CDR3 nucleotides: TGCAGCGTTGAATTCCACGGAGACAATGAGCAGTTCTTC.

V is TRBV6-2 or TRBV6-3 and J is TRBJ2-1; perhaps TRBD1 as D (5 bases). CDR1 and CDR2 from the germline V gene are MNHEY and SVGEGT. This CDR3 spans 16 amino acids. The V gene lost 0 bases and the J gene lost 5 bases, with 14 bases spanning the gap. The CDR3 reads CASSYSLGVLNNEQFF. The CDR3 bases are TGTGCCAGCAGTTACTCGCTAGGGGTCCTCAACAATGAGCAGTTCTTC.

The rearrangement uses TRBV27 and TRBJ2-1; 8 positions agree with TRBD2. Germline CDR1 reads MNHEY; CDR2 reads SMNVEV (reference sequence). V was clipped by 2 bases and J by 0 bases; unmatched bases: 6. The CDR3 sequence is 17 residues long. CDR3 bases: TGTGCCAGCAGTTTAGTGGTAGCGGGGAACTCCTACAATGAGCAGTTCTTC. Residues: CASSLVVAGNSYNEQFF.

The genes are TRBV6-2 or TRBV6-3 and TRBJ2-7; TRBD2 aligns across 10 bases. Germline loops: CDR1 MNHEY, CDR2 SVGEGT. Trimming removed 2 bases from V and 1 base from J; junction bases left unmatched: 8. There are 17 residues in the CDR3. The CDR3: CASSYPRTSGRSYEQYF. DNA for the CDR3: TGTGCCAGCAGTTACCCAAGGACTAGCGGCAGGTCCTACGAGCAGTACTTC.

V gene TRBV6-5 combines with J gene TRBJ2-7, with 7 bases that match TRBD2. The V and J ends lost 5 bases and 4 bases, in that order; junction bases with no gene match: 5. There are 13 residues in the CDR3. The germline gives CDR1 MNHEY, CDR2 SVGAGI. The CDR3 loop reads CASSHKRGYEQYF. DNA of the CDR3: TGTGCCAGCAGTCACAAGCGGGGTTACGAGCAGTACTTC.

This chain connects TRBV7-9 to TRBJ2-5, with D possibly called TRBD1 or TRBD2 (6 bases each). CDR1 is SEHNR and CDR2 is FQNEAQ in the germline V gene (reference sequence). The CDR3 runs to 16 residues. Trimming cost V 3 bases and J 0 bases, with 14 bases left between them. CDR3 protein: CASSLVGGPYQETQYF. The CDR3 DNA is TGTGCCAGCAGCTTGGTGGGGGGCCCGTACCAAGAGACCCAGTACTTC. The complete variable domain, with remaining parts taken from reference TRBV7-9 and TRBJ2-5, reads DTGVSQNPRHKITKRGQNVTFRCDPISEHNRLYWYRQTLGQGPEFLTYFQNEAQLEKSRLLSDRFSAERPKGSFSTLEIQRTEQGDSAMYLCASSLVGGPYQETQYFGPGTRLLVL.

J is TRBJ2-1 and V is TRBV13; D might be TRBD2 (6 bases). The V end was cut by 4 bases, the J end by 3 bases, with 10 bases between. The CDR3 totals 14 residues. Germline V gene data show CDR1 as PRHDT and CDR2 as FYEKMQ (reference sequence). For the CDR3, the DNA is TGTGCCAGCAGCTCCCAGCGGGTCTACAATGAGCAGTTCTTC. Protein product: CASSSQRVYNEQFF.

The chain couples TRBV29-1 to TRBJ1-1, with D uncertain. Deletions cut 1 base from V and 0 bases from J, with 12 bases between. The CDR3 runs to 15 residues. Germline CDR1 is SQVTM and CDR2 is ANQGSEA. The CDR3 DNA is TGCAGCGTTGAAGCCCCGATACCTCTGAACACTGAAGCTTTCTTT. This sequence encodes CSVEAPIPLNTEAFF.

The table lists this clonotype with a few counts. The chain recombines TRBV4-3 with TRBJ2-7, with D maybe TRBD1 (5 bases). CDR3 length equals 14 residues. Germline V gives CDR1 LGHNA, CDR2 YSLEER. Trimming took 2 bases from V and 2 from J, leaving 10 bases between them. The CDR3 sequence is CASSQFTGPYEQYF. CDR3 coding DNA: TGCGCCAGCAGCCAATTTACAGGTCCCTACGAGCAGTACTTC.

The chain couples TRBV28 to TRBJ2-7, with 7 bases identical to TRBD1. CDR1 is MDHEN and CDR2 is SYDVKM in the germline V gene. Losses at the gene ends were 6 bases for V and 0 bases for J; bases not matched to a gene: 11. The CDR3 length is 16 residues. DNA for the CDR3: TGTGCCAGCAGCAAACTGAGGGGGCGAGGCTCCTACGAGCAGTACTTC. Protein sequence: CASSKLRGRGSYEQYF.

The gene calls are TRBV20-1 and TRBJ2-1; 10 bases align to TRBD2. Looked up from germline, CDR1 is DFQATT and CDR2 is SNEGSKA (reference sequence). The CDR3 runs 16 residues. The junction had 9 bases not matched to a gene; V was cut back by 0 bases and J by 7 bases. The CDR3 bases are TGCAGTGCTAGAGATCCCTCTAGCGGGAGTTGGAATGAGCAGTTCTTC. Encoded protein: CSARDPSSGSWNEQFF.

The chain employs TRBV5-4 and TRBJ2-7; perhaps D is TRBD1 or TRBD2 (5 bases each). CDR3 length: 15 residues. Germline lookup yields CDR1 SGHNT and CDR2 YYREEE (reference sequence). V was shortened by 0 bases and J by 2 bases, with 12 bases between the two germline ends. The CDR3 protein is CASSLESGAAYEQYF. CDR3 in DNA: TGTGCCAGCAGCTTGGAATCCGGGGCCGCCTACGAGCAGTACTTC.

This clonotype has only a few counts. The rearrangement links TRBV27 to TRBJ1-1; D gene unclear. Germline CDR1 reads MNHEY; CDR2 reads SMNVEV (reference sequence). This CDR3 is built from 14 residues. V was clipped by 3 bases and J by 0 bases, with 8 bases between them. CDR3 in amino acids: CASSFRTLNTEAFF. The CDR3 nucleotides are TGTGCCAGCAGTTTCCGTACACTGAACACTGAAGCTTTCTTT.

The chain links TRBV28 to TRBJ2-3; 7 nucleotides line up with TRBD1. After removal of 8 bases from V and 4 bases from J, the junction contained 3 bases not matched to a gene. The CDR3 covers 12 residues. Germline V gene data show CDR1 as MDHEN and CDR2 as SYDVKM. CDR3 protein: CASDGQADTQYF. The DNA of the CDR3 is TGTGCCAGCGACGGACAGGCAGATACGCAGTATTTT.